This TCR beta chain appears in the sequencing data of a study of CD8 T cells in Susac syndrome. Losses at the gene ends were 3 bases for V and 8 bases for J; bases not matched to a gene: 5. CDR3 length equals 13 residues. Germline V gene lookup returns CDR1 SQVTM and CDR2 ANQGSEA. The authors reverse transcribed 0.5 to 1 ug RNA with random hexamers. TCRdb re-derived calls from the immunoSEQ multiplex PCR reads in MiXCR, one entry per CDR3 protein. The repertoire includes 130,000 to 150,000 distinct CDR3 sequences, 94% of them detected once, and approximately 0.27% sits in the top ten. The rearrangement uses TRBV29-1 and TRBJ2-1; 9 positions match TRBD2. The clonotype was recovered from a human donor in good health. The sequenced sample consisted of CD8+ T cells from PBMCs. The CDR3 sequence: CSVEAGGPDEQFF. The CDR3 DNA reads as TGCAGCGTTGAGGCGGGAGGGCCAGATGAGCAGTTCTTC.